This TCR beta chain was identified during a study of blood T cell repertoires in COVID-19. Study at large: T cells, B-cell-depleted T cells, or PBMCs provided the cDNA or gDNA that served as material.

Study processing details: The authors estimated nucleated cell counts from reference gene primer amplification. Using immunoSEQ multiplex PCR, the repertoire was profiled, and TCRdb retains in-frame clones only, with some absent. For V, J and clone size, that table is used; D and trimming come from the DNA. This table has 150,000 or so clones, around 79% appearing once. The CDR3 has 13 residues. After removal of 5 bases from V and 5 bases from J, the junction contained 5 bases not matched to a gene. Everyone who took part was roughly 18 to 89 years old, and they came from some 23 US areas. Before being deemed recovered, Cohort 3 donors had two negative PCRs, clearance, or symptom resolution.

The sequence derives from a woman aged 50 to 60 who had recovered from COVID-19. Sequencing was carried out using PBMCs or T cells enriched from blood (not recorded which). V gene TRBV12-3 or TRBV12-4 combines with J gene TRBJ2-5, with 7 bases identical to TRBD1. The CDR3 region is CASSPGQVETQYF. Written as DNA, the CDR3 is TGTGCCAGCAGTCCCGGACAGGTGGAGACCCAGTACTTC.